This T cell receptor (beta chain) is drawn from a study of T cell repertoires in cytomegalovirus infection. About the study: Both recently identified HLA-C-restricted and well-studied HLA-B-restricted CMV epitopes were used in the study. Public TCR beta signatures were indicative of both CMV infection and a matching HLA type. General study points: Within the response measured ex vivo, HLA-C-restricted CMV-specific TCR beta clonotypes were dominant. Cumulative frequency (of public TCR beta family members) identified carriers of CMV plus the relevant HLA.

As regards this clonotype: Antigen specificity is unknown.

The CDR3 has 15 amino acids. The V gene's germline CDR1 is MNHNS and CDR2 SASEGT. V lost 5 bases and J 8 bases, leaving 18 bases between the germline ends. TCRdb ran MiXCR on the reads and lists one entry per CDR3 protein. Among some 900,000 distinct CDR3 sequences listed, about 30% were seen once. The chain is built from TRBV6-1 and TRBJ2-2; TRBD1 is a possible D gene (7 bases). This TCR was sampled from a human donor in good health (CMV status not recorded). Some clones in this sample may be carry-over from other donors' samples. Material: cultured CD8+ T cells from PBMCs, obtained from culture after CMV antigen stimulation. Here the CDR3 reads CASSRGKGAQGELFF. The CDR3 DNA sequence: TGTGCCAGCAGTCGGGGGAAGGGGGCGCAAGGGGAGCTGTTTTTT.